This T cell receptor beta chain was recorded in a study of response to subunit inactivated influenza vaccine. Study-level points and caveats: There was a suggestion from the authors that each seasonal influenza vaccination recruits few new T cells.

This clonotype turned up a few times. The antigen is not known. A single record per CDR3 protein comes from TCRdb applying MiXCR to the RT-PCR reads. The sample has roughly 570,000 distinct CDR3 sequences, 10% to 15% seen once. From germline, CDR1 is MNHNS and CDR2 SASEGT. The V and J ends lost 6 bases and 7 bases respectively, with 13 bases between them. CDR3 length equals 13 residues. The starting material was PBMCs from blood, obtained roughly 6 weeks after vaccination. This clonotype was sampled from a man in his forties or fifties who received an inactivated influenza vaccine. V usage is TRBV6-1 and J usage is TRBJ2-1; TRBD2 is a possible D gene (6 bases). DNA for the CDR3: TGTGCCAGCAGACTAGTGGCGGGGAATGAGCAGTTCTTC. As protein: CASRLVAGNEQFF.